The 14 T cell receptor beta chains reported below all come from one sample, sequenced in a study of blood T cell repertoires in COVID-19. Data came from immunoSEQ multiplex PCR; TCRdb stores just in-frame clones and leaves some out. Of 45,000 to 55,000 clones in the sample, approximately 84% were seen once. The sample was peripheral blood. These receptors came from a man between 50 and 59 years old with active COVID-19.

This chain connects TRBV18 to TRBJ2-3; 8 bases agree with TRBD1. Trimming at V came to 3 bases and at J to 4 bases, leaving 3 bases not matched to a gene. The CDR3 loop spans 14 amino acids. Germline CDR1 KGHSH, CDR2 LQKENI. The CDR3 region has the DNA TGTGCCAGCTCACCGGCACAGGGGGCAGATACGCAGTATTTT. The encoded protein is CASSPAQGADTQYF.

The genes are TRBV18 and TRBJ2-2; D gene ambiguous. CDR3 length equals 14 residues. CDR1 is KGHSH and CDR2 is LQKENI in the germline V gene. V was trimmed by 4 bases and J by 3 bases, leaving 9 bases between them. The CDR3 is CASSLLVDTGELFF. In DNA, the CDR3 is TGTGCCAGCTCACTACTGGTGGACACCGGGGAGCTGTTTTTT. Combining the CDR3 with reference TRBV18 and TRBJ2-2 gives the whole variable domain NAGVMQNPRHLVRRRGQEARLRCSPMKGHSHVYWYRQLPEEGLKFMVYLQKENIIDESGMPKERFSAEFPKEGPSILRIQQVVRGDSAAYFCASSLLVDTGELFFGEGSRLTVL.

The gene calls are TRBV19 and TRBJ2-1; D is ambiguous. CDR3 size: 14 residues. With 4 bases removed from V and 5 bases from J, the gap between germline ends came to 12 bases. Per germline, CDR1 LNHDA and CDR2 SQIVND (reference sequence). The CDR3 nucleotides are TGTGCCAGTAGTACCCGCTTAGCCCACAATGAGCAGTTCTTC. Translation gives CASSTRLAHNEQFF.

This chain connects TRBV7-8 to TRBJ1-3, with D possibly being TRBD1 (5 bases). CDR1 SGHVS and CDR2 FQNEAQ come from the germline V gene. The CDR3 covers 13 residues. V was shortened by 0 bases and J by 7 bases, with 7 bases between the two germline ends. As DNA, the CDR3 is TGTGCCAGCAGCTTAGCGGGGCAGAACACCATATATTTT. Translating gives CASSLAGQNTIYF.

This sequence joins TRBV2 and TRBJ2-7, with 11 bases that match TRBD1. V trimming: 6 bases; J trimming: 4 bases; junction bases outside the gene matches: 8. Germline V gene lookup returns CDR1 SNHLY and CDR2 FYNNEI. This CDR3 has 15 amino acids. CDR3 coding DNA: TGTGCCAGCAGCGCAGCCGGGACAGGGGGGTACGAGCAGTACTTC. Its translation is CASSAAGTGGYEQYF.

This chain connects TRBV6-6 to TRBJ2-7; 8 bases are shared with TRBD1. This CDR3 comprises 12 residues. Looked up from germline, CDR1 is MNHNY and CDR2 is SVGAGI (reference sequence). V trimming: 6 bases; J trimming: 5 bases; junction bases outside the gene matches: 3. CDR3 DNA sequence: TGTGCCAGCAGGTCGACAGGGGACGAGCAGTACTTC. This translates into CASRSTGDEQYF.

The rearrangement uses TRBV6-2 or TRBV6-3 and TRBJ2-1; TRBD2 matches at 12 bases. The CDR3 runs 20 residues. With V trimmed by 0 bases and J by 0 bases, 9 bases remained unmatched. From germline, CDR1 is MNHEY and CDR2 SVGEGT. In DNA form, the CDR3 reads TGTGCCAGCAGTTACTCGAGACTAGCGGGGGAGTTTTTCTCCTACAATGAGCAGTTCTTC. Translating gives CASSYSRLAGEFFSYNEQFF.

This chain joins TRBV7-2 and TRBJ2-7, with D possibly being TRBD2 (7 bases). Trimming removed 1 base at V and 3 bases at J, with 13 bases between. The CDR3 runs 15 residues. CDR1 SGHTA and CDR2 FQGNSA come from the germline V gene. The CDR3 sequence: CASSLGGGAFYEQYF. The CDR3 DNA reads as TGTGCCAGCAGCTTAGGTGGGGGGGCTTTCTACGAGCAGTACTTC.

This chain connects TRBV5-1 to TRBJ1-1, with D possibly TRBD1 on 5 matching bases. The germline gives CDR1 SGHRS, CDR2 YFSETQ. V lost 2 bases, J lost 7 bases, and 12 bases lay in between. The CDR3 is 13 amino acids. CDR3 DNA sequence: TGCGCCAGCAGCTTAGGTGGGGGGTTTGAAGCTTTCTTT. Its translation is CASSLGGGFEAFF.

This clone was observed a few times. This chain connects TRBV18 to TRBJ1-3; 8 positions agree with TRBD1. With V trimmed by 2 bases and J by 4 bases, 7 bases remained unmatched. The CDR3 runs to 16 residues. CDR1 is KGHSH and CDR2 is LQKENI in the germline V gene. The CDR3 sequence: CASSPVGTGEGNTIYF. CDR3 sequence (DNA): TGTGCCAGCTCACCAGTGGGGACAGGCGAAGGAAACACCATATATTTT.

The rearrangement joins TRBV5-1 to TRBJ2-7; D is possibly TRBD2 (5 bases). Trimming took off 0 bases at V and 0 bases at J, with 16 bases between the two ends. Germline CDR1 SGHRS, CDR2 YFSETQ. The CDR3 runs 17 residues. CDR3 sequence: CASSLAPLGVVSYEQYF. The CDR3 region has the DNA TGCGCCAGCAGCTTGGCTCCCCTCGGGGTGGTCTCCTACGAGCAGTACTTC. Combining the CDR3 with reference TRBV5-1 and TRBJ2-7 gives the whole variable domain KAGVTQTPRYLIKTRGQQVTLSCSPISGHRSVSWYQQTPGQGLQFLFEYFSETQRNKGNFPGRFSGRQFSNSRSEMNVSTLELGDSALYLCASSLAPLGVVSYEQYFGPGTRLTVT.

The chain recombines TRBV28 with TRBJ1-5; unclear D gene. V was clipped by 6 bases and J by 4 bases, with 16 bases between them. In germline, CDR1 is MDHEN, CDR2 SYDVKM. The CDR3 contains 15 residues. The CDR3 region has the DNA TGTGCCAGCAGCCCCGGGAACGAGTGGAATCAGCCCCAGCATTTT. As protein: CASSPGNEWNQPQHF. Complete variable domain (other parts from reference TRBV28 and TRBJ1-5): DVKVTQSSRYLVKRTGEKVFLECVQDMDHENMFWYRQDPGLGLRLIYFSYDVKMKEKGDIPEGYSVSREKKERFSLILESASTNQTSMYLCASSPGNEWNQPQHFGDGTRLSIL.

The V gene is TRBV4-1, the J gene TRBJ2-2, with TRBD1 matching 8 bases. The trim removed 4 bases at V and 3 bases at J, leaving 7 bases unmatched. The CDR3 consists of 16 residues. Germline values: CDR1 MGHRA, CDR2 YSYEKL. The DNA for the CDR3 is TGCGCCAGCAGCCCACAGGACAGGGCAGACACCGGGGAGCTGTTTTTT. It yields the protein CASSPQDRADTGELFF.

The chain recombines TRBV6-5 with TRBJ2-2, with 8 bases identical to TRBD1. J gave up 4 bases and V 0 bases, and 4 bases lay outside the gene matches. Germline-derived CDR1 and CDR2 are MNHEY and SVGAGI. The CDR3 is 16 amino acids. In nucleotides, the CDR3 is TGTGCCAGCAGTTACTCCCCAGACAGGGGCACCGGGGAGCTGTTTTTT. This gives the protein CASSYSPDRGTGELFF.